The T cell receptor beta chain described here comes from a study of blood T cell repertoires in COVID-19. Study as a whole: Researchers got acute and convalescent COVID-19 samples from the United States, Italy and Spain.

From germline, CDR1 is SGHKS and CDR2 YYEKEE (reference sequence). Trimming shortened V by 3 bases and J by 5 bases, and 18 bases separated the two germline ends. This CDR3 comprises 16 residues. In the original analysis: Amplified reference gene primers provided the basis for estimating nucleated cell counts. Data came from immunoSEQ multiplex PCR; TCRdb stores just in-frame clones and leaves some out. Clone size and the V and J calls come from that table; the DNA yielded D and trimming. Found here are 50,000 or so clones, more than 90% of them singletons; the top ten hold 9.7%. Material for sequencing was peripheral blood. V is TRBV5-5 and J is TRBJ2-1; possibly TRBD1 for D (6 bases). The TCR originated in a woman of 80 years or more with acute or convalescent COVID-19. In DNA, the CDR3 is TGTGCCAGCAGCTACCGACAGGATGCCTGGAACAATGAGCAGTTCTTC. Its protein is CASSYRQDAWNNEQFF.